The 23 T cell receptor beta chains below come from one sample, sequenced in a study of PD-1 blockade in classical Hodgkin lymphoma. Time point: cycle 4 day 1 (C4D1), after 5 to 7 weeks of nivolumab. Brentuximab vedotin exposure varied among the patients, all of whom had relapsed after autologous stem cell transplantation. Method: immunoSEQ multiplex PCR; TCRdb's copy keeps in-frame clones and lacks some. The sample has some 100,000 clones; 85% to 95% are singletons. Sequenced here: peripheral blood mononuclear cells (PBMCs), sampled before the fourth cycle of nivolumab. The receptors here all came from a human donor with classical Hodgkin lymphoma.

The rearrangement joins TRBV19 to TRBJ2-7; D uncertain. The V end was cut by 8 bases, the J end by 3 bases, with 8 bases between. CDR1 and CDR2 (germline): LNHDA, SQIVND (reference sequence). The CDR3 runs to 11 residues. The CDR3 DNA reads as TGTGCCAGTTCGCCTGGCTACGAGCAGTACTTC. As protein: CASSPGYEQYF.

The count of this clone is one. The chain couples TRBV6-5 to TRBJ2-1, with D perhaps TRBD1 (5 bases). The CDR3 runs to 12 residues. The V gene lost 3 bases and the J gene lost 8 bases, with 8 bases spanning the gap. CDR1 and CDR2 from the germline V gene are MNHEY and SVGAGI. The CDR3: CASSYLGDEQFF. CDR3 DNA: TGTGCCAGCAGTTATCTAGGGGATGAGCAGTTCTTC.

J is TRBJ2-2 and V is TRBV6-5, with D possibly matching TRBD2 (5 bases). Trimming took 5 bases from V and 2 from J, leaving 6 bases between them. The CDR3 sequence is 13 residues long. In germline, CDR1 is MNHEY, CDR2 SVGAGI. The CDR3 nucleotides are TGTGCCAGCAGTCGGACTAACACCGGGGAGCTGTTTTTT. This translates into CASSRTNTGELFF.

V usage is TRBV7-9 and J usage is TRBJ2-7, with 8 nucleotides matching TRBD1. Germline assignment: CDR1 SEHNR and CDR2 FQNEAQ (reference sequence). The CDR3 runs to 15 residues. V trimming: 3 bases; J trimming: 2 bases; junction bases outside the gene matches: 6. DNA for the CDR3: TGTGCCAGCAGCTTCGGACAGGGTGGGACCTACGAGCAGTACTTC. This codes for CASSFGQGGTYEQYF. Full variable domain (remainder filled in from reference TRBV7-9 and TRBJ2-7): DTGVSQNPRHKITKRGQNVTFRCDPISEHNRLYWYRQTLGQGPEFLTYFQNEAQLEKSRLLSDRFSAERPKGSFSTLEIQRTEQGDSAMYLCASSFGQGGTYEQYFGPGTRLTVT.

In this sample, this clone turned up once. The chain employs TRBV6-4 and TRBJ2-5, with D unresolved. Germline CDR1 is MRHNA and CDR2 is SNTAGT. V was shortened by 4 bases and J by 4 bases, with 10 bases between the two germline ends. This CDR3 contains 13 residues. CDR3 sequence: CASSGVGRETQYF. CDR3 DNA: TGTGCCAGCAGTGGGGTAGGAAGAGAGACCCAGTACTTC.

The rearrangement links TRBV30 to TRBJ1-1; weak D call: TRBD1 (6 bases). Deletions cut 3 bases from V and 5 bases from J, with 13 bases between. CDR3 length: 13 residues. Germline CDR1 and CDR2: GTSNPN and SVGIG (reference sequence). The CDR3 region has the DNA TGTGCCTGGAGAGGGGGGCTCTCGACTGAAGCTTTCTTT. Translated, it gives CAWRGGLSTEAFF.

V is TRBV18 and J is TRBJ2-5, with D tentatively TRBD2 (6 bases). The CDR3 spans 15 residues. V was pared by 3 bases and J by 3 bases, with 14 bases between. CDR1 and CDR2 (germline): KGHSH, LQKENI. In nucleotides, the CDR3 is TGTGCCAGCTCACCGCCATACGGACTAAAAGAGACCCAGTACTTC. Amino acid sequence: CASSPPYGLKETQYF. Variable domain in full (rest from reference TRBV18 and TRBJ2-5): NAGVMQNPRHLVRRRGQEARLRCSPMKGHSHVYWYRQLPEEGLKFMVYLQKENIIDESGMPKERFSAEFPKEGPSILRIQQVVRGDSAAYFCASSPPYGLKETQYFGPGTRLLVL.

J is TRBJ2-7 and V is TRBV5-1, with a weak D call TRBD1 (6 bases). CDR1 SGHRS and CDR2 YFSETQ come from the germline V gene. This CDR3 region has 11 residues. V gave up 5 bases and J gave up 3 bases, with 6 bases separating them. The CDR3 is CASRDSYEQYF. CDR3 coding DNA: TGCGCCAGCAGGGACAGCTACGAGCAGTACTTC.

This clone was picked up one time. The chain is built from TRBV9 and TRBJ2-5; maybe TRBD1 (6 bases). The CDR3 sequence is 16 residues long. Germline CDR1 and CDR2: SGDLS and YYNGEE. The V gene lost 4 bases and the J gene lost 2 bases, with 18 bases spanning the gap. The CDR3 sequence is CASSPPGQPRQETQYF. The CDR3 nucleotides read TGTGCCAGCAGCCCGCCCGGACAGCCGAGACAAGAGACCCAGTACTTC.

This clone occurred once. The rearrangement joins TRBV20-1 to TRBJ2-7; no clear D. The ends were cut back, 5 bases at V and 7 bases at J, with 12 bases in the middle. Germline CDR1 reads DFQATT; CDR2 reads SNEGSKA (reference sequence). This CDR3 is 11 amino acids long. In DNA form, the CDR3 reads TGCAGTGCTTCCTTGGAGTGGGAGCAGTACTTC. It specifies CSASLEWEQYF.

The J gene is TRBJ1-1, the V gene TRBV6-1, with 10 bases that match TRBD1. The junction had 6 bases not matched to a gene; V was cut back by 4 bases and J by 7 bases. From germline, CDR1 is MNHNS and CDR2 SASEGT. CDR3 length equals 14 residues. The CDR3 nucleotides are TGTGCCAGCAGTGGGACAGGGGGTTACGGTGAAGCTTTCTTT. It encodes CASSGTGGYGEAFF.

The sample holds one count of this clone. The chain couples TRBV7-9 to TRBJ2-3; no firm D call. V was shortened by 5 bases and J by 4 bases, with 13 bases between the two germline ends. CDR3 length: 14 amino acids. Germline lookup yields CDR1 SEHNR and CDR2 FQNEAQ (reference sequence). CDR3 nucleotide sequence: TGTGCCAGCAGCCGAGGAACCCGGCCAGATACGCAGTATTTT. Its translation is CASSRGTRPDTQYF.

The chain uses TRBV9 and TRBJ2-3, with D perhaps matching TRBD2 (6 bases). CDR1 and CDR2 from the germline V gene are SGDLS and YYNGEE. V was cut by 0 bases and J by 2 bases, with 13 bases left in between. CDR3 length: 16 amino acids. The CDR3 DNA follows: TGTGCCAGCAGCGTAGTATTCGGGAGTATCACAGATACGCAGTATTTT. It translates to CASSVVFGSITDTQYF. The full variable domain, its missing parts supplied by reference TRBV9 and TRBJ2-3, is DSGVTQTPKHLITATGQRVTLRCSPRSGDLSVYWYQQSLDQGLQFLIQYYNGEERAKGNILERFSAQQFPDLHSELNLSSLELGDSALYFCASSVVFGSITDTQYFGPGTRLTVL.

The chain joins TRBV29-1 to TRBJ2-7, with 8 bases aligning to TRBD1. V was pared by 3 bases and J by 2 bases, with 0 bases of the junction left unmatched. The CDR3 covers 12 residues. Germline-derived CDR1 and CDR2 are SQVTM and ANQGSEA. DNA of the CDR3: TGCAGCGTTGAGGACAGGGCCTACGAGCAGTACTTC. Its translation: CSVEDRAYEQYF.

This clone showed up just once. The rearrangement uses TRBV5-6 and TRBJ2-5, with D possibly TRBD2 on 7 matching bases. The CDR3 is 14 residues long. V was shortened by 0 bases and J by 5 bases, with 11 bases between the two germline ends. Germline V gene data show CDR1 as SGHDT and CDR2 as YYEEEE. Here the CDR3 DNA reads TGTGCCAGCAGCTTGGCCGGGGGGCGGGAGACCCAGTACTTC. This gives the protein CASSLAGGRETQYF.

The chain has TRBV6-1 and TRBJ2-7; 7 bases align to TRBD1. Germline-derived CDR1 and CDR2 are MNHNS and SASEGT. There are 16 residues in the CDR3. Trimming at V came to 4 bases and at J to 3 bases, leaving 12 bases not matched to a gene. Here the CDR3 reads CASSGTGLRVLYEQYF. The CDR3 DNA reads TGTGCCAGCAGTGGGACAGGCCTTCGGGTTCTCTACGAGCAGTACTTC.

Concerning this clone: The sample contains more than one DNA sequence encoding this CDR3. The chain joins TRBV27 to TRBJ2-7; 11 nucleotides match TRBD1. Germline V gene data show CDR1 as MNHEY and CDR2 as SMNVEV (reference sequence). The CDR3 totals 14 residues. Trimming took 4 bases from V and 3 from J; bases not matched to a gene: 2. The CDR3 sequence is CASSSGTGGYEQYF. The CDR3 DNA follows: TGTGCCAGCAGTTCGGGGACAGGGGGCTACGAGCAGTACTTC.

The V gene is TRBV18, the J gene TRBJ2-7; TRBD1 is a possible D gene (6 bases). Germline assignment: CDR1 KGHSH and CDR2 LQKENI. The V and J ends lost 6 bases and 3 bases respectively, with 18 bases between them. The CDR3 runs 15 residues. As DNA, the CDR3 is TGTGCCAGCTCCCTCAGCGTGGGGGCCCTCTACGAGCAGTACTTC. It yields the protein CASSLSVGALYEQYF.

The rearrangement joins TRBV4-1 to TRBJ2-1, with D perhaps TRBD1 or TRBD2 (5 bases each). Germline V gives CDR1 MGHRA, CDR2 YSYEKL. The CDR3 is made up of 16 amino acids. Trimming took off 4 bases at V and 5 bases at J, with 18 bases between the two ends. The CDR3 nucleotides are TGCGCCAGCAGCCGATGGGACGGCTCACCCCACAATGAGCAGTTCTTC. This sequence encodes CASSRWDGSPHNEQFF.

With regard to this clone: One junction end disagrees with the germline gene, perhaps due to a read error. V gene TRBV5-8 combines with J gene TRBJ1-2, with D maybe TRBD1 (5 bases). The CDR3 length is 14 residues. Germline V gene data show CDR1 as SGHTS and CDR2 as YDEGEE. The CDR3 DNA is TGTGTCAGCAGCTCCCCCGGGGGAAACTATGGCTACACCTTC. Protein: CVSSSPGGNYGYTF.

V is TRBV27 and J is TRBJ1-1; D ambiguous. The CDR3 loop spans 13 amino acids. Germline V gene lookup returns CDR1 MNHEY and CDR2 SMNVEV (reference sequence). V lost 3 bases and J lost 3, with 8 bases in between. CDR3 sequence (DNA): TGTGCCAGCAGTTTGGCTTGGGACACTGAAGCTTTCTTT. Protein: CASSLAWDTEAFF.

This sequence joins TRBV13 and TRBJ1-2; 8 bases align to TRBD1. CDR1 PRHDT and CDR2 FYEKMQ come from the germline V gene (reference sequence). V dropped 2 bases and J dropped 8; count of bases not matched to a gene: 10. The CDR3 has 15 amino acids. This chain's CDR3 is CASSLLDREEWGYTF. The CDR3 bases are TGTGCCAGCAGCTTACTGGACAGGGAGGAGTGGGGCTACACCTTC.

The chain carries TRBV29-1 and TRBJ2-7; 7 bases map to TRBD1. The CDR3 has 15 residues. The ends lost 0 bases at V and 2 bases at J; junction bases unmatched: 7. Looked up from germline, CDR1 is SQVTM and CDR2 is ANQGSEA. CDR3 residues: CSVEDGKGQAYEQYF. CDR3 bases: TGCAGCGTTGAAGATGGGAAAGGACAGGCCTACGAGCAGTACTTC.